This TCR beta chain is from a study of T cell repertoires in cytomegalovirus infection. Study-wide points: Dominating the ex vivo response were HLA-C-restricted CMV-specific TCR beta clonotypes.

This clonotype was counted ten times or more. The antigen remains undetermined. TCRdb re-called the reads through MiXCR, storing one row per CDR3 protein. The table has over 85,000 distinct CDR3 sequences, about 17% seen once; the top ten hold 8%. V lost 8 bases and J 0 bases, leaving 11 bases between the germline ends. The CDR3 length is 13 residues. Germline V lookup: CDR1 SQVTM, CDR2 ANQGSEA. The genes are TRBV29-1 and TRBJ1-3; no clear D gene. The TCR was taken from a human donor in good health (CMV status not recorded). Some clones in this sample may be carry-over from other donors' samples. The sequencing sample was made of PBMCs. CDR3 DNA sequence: TGCAGCATCATACAGAACTCTGGAAACACCATATATTTT. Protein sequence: CSIIQNSGNTIYF. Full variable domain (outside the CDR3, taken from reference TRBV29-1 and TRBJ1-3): SAVISQKPSRDICQRGTSLTIQCQVDSQVTMMFWYRQQPGQSLTLIATANQGSEATYESGFVIDKFPISRPNLTFSTLTVSNMSPEDSSIYLCSIIQNSGNTIYFGEGSWLTVV.